This T cell receptor beta chain was profiled in a study of T cell repertoires in ileal Crohn's disease. Overall study results and limits: Mucosal expansions were suggested to be mainly CD8 T cells.

The repertoire was sequenced with immunoSEQ multiplex PCR; TCRdb's copy has only in-frame clones and lacks some. The sample has approximately 12,000 clones, roughly four fifths seen once. Eligibility required adulthood, ileal or ileocolonic Crohn's disease and indicated ileocolonic resection. A remark on this clone: The antigen is unknown.

Germline V lookup: CDR1 SNHLY, CDR2 FYNNEI. The CDR3 contains 11 residues. Trimming cost V 11 bases and J 8 bases; bases outside gene matches: 5. Material for sequencing was ileal tissue. This sequence originates from an adult with Crohn's disease. The chain joins TRBV2 to TRBJ1-1; 10 bases are shared with TRBD1. CDR3 region: CAGRQGAEAFF. DNA of the CDR3: TGTGCCGGGAGACAGGGGGCAGAAGCTTTCTTT.